This T cell receptor beta chain was retrieved from a study of T cell repertoires in ileal Crohn's disease. Time point meaning: neoterminal ileum biopsy at postoperative endoscopy, about 6 months after surgery. There are 15 residues in the CDR3. Germline CDR1 reads SGHTA; CDR2 reads FQGNSA. Trimming removed 5 bases at V and 8 bases at J, with 19 bases between. Libraries were prepared by immunoSEQ multiplex PCR; TCRdb keeps only in-frame clonotypes and omits some of them. The sample lists some 10,000 clones, around 73% seen once, with roughly 18% in the top ten. The source is an adult with Crohn's disease. Source material: ileal tissue. The chain joins TRBV7-2 to TRBJ1-3, with D possibly being TRBD1 (6 bases). The CDR3 region has the DNA TGTGCCAGCAGCCAAGTTGTGGGGGGGGCGGACACCATATATTTT. This codes for CASSQVVGGADTIYF.